This TCR beta chain is drawn from a study of T cell responses to AZD1222 COVID-19 vaccine. V was cut by 1 base and J by 6 bases, with 21 bases left in between. Germline CDR1 reads LNHDA; CDR2 reads SQIVND (reference sequence). This CDR3 region has 17 residues. General study results and limits: Sampling that yielded the repertoires occurred only after the peak T cell response. Unmutated variant regions are reportedly targeted by nearly half of spike-specific TCRs.

This table comes from immunoSEQ multiplex PCR, and its TCRdb copy is limited to in-frame clones, with some not included. This sample has around 140,000 clones, with roughly 90% found just once. Comments on this clone: Its specificity is unknown.

This sequence was found in an adult who received the AZD1222 COVID-19 vaccine. The sample was peripheral blood, taken 28 days after the second AZD1222 dose. V gene TRBV19 combines with J gene TRBJ1-2; D ambiguous. The CDR3 protein is CASSIGVSRTRVDGYTF. The CDR3, as DNA: TGTGCCAGTAGTATAGGTGTCAGTCGGACCCGGGTGGATGGCTACACCTTC.